The clone carrying this T cell receptor (beta chain) was detected ten times or more. Antigen: not known. The sample comes from a study of shared clonotypes between healthy human individuals. Study-wide points: A handful of donors showed sharing of approximately 5% of naive CD4 clonotypes.

All donors were healthy HIV-negative adults lacking recent acute infections or vaccinations. There were only Caucasian adults among the donors, and all lived in Nashville, Tennessee. Sorted subsets were amplified in replicate PCRs using about 210 ng DNA, 30,000 to 35,000 T cell genomes. Sequenced by immunoSEQ multiplex PCR; TCRdb stores in-frame clones only, minus some. Here the sample spans about 1.1 million clones, approximately 80% being singletons. Germline CDR1 is MGHRA and CDR2 is YSYEKL. Losses at the gene ends were 3 bases for V and 6 bases for J; bases not matched to a gene: 7. There are 15 residues in the CDR3.

The sample comprised memory CD4+ T cells from PBMCs. Subset: CD45RA-negative fraction. The receptor comes from a man aged 18 to 30 in good health. Some clones in this sample may be carry-over from other donors' samples. The V gene is TRBV4-1, the J gene TRBJ2-1; TRBD2 matches at 8 bases. The chain's CDR3 is CASSQIGRAPNEQFF. The CDR3 region has the DNA TGCGCCAGCAGCCAGATCGGGAGGGCCCCCAATGAGCAGTTCTTC.